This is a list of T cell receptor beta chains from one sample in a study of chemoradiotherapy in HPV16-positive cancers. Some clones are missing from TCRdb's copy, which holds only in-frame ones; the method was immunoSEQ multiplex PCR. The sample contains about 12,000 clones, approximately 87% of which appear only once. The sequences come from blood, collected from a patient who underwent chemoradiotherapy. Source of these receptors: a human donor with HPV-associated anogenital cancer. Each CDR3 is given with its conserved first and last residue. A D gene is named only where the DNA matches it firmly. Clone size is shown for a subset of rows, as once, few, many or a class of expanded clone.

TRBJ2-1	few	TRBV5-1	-	TGCGCCAGCAGTCTGGAGGGACGCAGGGCTTGGATCAATGAGCAGTTCTTC	CASSLEGRRAWINEQFF
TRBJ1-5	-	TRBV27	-	TGTGCCAGCAGTTCCATACGGAGCGGGGGGGGCGGGATGCGCAATCAGCCCCAGCATTTT	CASSSIRSGGGGMRNQPQHF
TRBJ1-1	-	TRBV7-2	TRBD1	TGTGCCAGCAGCCCGAACTCGGGTTTGCAGGGGGCGGCTTTCTTT	CASSPNSGLQGAAFF
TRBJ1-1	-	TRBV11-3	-	TGTGCCAGCAGCTTAGCTGTCGGCAATGAAGCTTTCTTT	CASSLAVGNEAFF
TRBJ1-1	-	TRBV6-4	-	TGTGCCAGCAGTCCGGGACACAGGAACACTGAAGCTTTCTTT	CASSPGHRNTEAFF
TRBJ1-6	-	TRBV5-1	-	TGCGCCAGCAGTGGAAGCGGCTCCTATAATTCACCCCTCCACTTT	CASSGSGSYNSPLHF
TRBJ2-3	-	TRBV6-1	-	TGTGCCAGCAGATATCAGGGCAATACGCAGTATTTT	CASRYQGNTQYF
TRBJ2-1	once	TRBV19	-	TGTGCCAGTATCGGCCGAGGTGGCGGCTCGAGCTCCTACAATGAGCAGTTCTTC	CASIGRGGGSSSYNEQFF
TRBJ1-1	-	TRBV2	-	TGTGCCAGCAGTGAAGTTCGGGAAGTCACTGAAGCTTTCTTT	CASSEVREVTEAFF
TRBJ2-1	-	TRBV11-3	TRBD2	TGTGCCAGCAGTCATCGGGGGGACCACAATGAGCAGTTCTTC	CASSHRGDHNEQFF
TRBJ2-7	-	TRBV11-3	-	TGTGCCAGCAGCTTAGAACCCCACCGATCGGGCTACGAGCAGTACTTC	CASSLEPHRSGYEQYF